This T cell receptor beta chain was identified during a study of human T cells and chemical hapten exposure. On the study more broadly: Upper back patch tests used 0.01% DPC, scored after 6 days.

TCRdb re-derived calls from the RACE reads in MiXCR, one entry per CDR3 protein. The table shows under 40,000 distinct CDR3 sequences, with under 13% occurring only once. The sample's time point: pre-sensitization, week 0. Documented treatment: therapeutic diphenylcyclopropenone sensitization with weekly scalp DPC. From whole blood left unfractionated, total RNA was extracted. Trimming removed 0 bases from V and 5 bases from J, with 27 bases in between. In germline, CDR1 is DFQATT, CDR2 SNEGSKA (reference sequence). The CDR3 is 19 amino acids. Sequencing used whole blood, obtained in connection with sensitization to the hapten diphenylcyclopropenone (DPC). This chain connects TRBV20-1 to TRBJ2-3; the D gene is possibly TRBD2 (6 bases). The receptor's source is a man between 45 and 60 years old with alopecia areata. Some clones in this sample may be carry-over from other donors' samples. CDR3 region: CSARDLTASELIAGDTQYF. The CDR3 bases are TGCAGTGCTAGAGATCTGACGGCTAGCGAACTTATAGCAGGAGATACGCAGTATTTT.